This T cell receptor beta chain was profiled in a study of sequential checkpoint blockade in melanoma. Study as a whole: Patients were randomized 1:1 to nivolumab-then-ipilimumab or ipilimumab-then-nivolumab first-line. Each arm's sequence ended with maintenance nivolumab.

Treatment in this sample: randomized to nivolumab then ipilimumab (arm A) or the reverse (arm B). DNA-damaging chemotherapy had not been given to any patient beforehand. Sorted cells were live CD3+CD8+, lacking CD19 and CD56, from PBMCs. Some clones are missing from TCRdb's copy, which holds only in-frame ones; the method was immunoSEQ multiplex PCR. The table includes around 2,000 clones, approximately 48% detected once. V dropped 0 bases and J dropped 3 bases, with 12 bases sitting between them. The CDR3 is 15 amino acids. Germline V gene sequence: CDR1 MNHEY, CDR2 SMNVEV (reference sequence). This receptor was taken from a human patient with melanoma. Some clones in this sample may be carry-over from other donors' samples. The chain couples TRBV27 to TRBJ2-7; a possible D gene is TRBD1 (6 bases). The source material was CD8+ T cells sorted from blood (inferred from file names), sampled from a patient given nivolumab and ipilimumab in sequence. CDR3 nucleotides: TGTGCCAGCAGTTTATCGGTGGGGGCCAGCTACGAGCAGTACTTC. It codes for CASSLSVGASYEQYF.